These 10 T cell receptor beta chains share one sample of origin, sequenced in a study of shared clonotypes between healthy human individuals. This table comes from immunoSEQ multiplex PCR, and its TCRdb copy is limited to in-frame clones, with some not included. Seen here are over a million clones, over 95% observed once, and the top ten hold roughly 1.2%. The source material was naive CD4+ T cells sorted from blood. Subset denoted: CD45RA+ positively selected. These TCRs come from a man under 40 in good health.

This chain connects TRBV7-9 to TRBJ1-5; D is unresolved. Germline CDR1 and CDR2: SEHNR and FQNEAQ (reference sequence). The CDR3 is made up of 16 amino acids. The V and J ends lost 5 bases and 2 bases respectively, with 16 bases between them. The CDR3 protein is CASSVVGTYGNQPQHF. CDR3 bases: TGTGCCAGCAGCGTGGTGGGTACTTATGGCAATCAGCCCCAGCATTTT.

V usage is TRBV7-2 and J usage is TRBJ2-1; tentative D call: TRBD2 (5 bases). The length of the CDR3 is 18 residues. V shed 6 bases and J shed 5 bases, with 26 bases lying between them. Germline V gene sequence: CDR1 SGHTA, CDR2 FQGNSA. This CDR3 is CASRKAPGIRHPNNEQFF. As DNA, the CDR3 is TGTGCCAGCAGGAAGGCCCCGGGGATCAGGCACCCGAACAATGAGCAGTTCTTC.

The CDR3 nucleotides are TGTGCCAGCGGGCATTATGGACTAGCGGGAGGAGTTGAGCAGTTCTTC. Amino acid sequence: CASGHYGLAGGVEQFF. This chain uses TRBV7-8 with TRBJ2-1, with 14 bases fitting TRBD2. CDR3 size: 16 residues. Germline lookup yields CDR1 SGHVS and CDR2 FQNEAQ. V lost 8 bases and J lost 9; bases outside the gene matches: 12.

The rearrangement links TRBV19 to TRBJ2-1; TRBD2 matches at 9 bases. Germline-derived CDR1 and CDR2 are LNHDA and SQIVND (reference sequence). V was clipped by 10 bases and J by 6 bases; unmatched bases: 7. CDR3 length: 13 residues. Here the CDR3 reads CATARLAANEQFF. DNA for the CDR3: TGTGCCACCGCCCGACTAGCGGCCAATGAGCAGTTCTTC.

CDR3 sequence reads: CASSLALPEKQFF. CDR3 coding DNA: TGTGCCAGCAGCTTAGCGTTGCCTGAGAAGCAGTTCTTC. The V gene is TRBV7-6, the J gene TRBJ2-1; no clear D gene. CDR1 and CDR2 from the germline V gene are SGHVS and FNYEAQ. Trimming pared 0 bases from V and 11 bases from J, leaving 11 bases between. This CDR3 spans 13 amino acids.

In the case of this clone: This CDR3 is also generated by other DNA sequences in the sample. J is TRBJ1-3 and V is TRBV10-3; 7 nucleotides line up with TRBD1. The CDR3 has 15 amino acids. V lost 3 bases to trimming and J lost 4 bases; unmatched junction nucleotides: 6. In germline, CDR1 is ENHRY, CDR2 SYGVKD. CDR3: CAISDSQGSGNTIYF. CDR3 sequence (DNA): TGTGCCATCAGTGACTCACAGGGGAGCGGAAACACCATATATTTT.

The V call is TRBV9, the J call TRBJ2-1; 13 bases are a match to TRBD2. The CDR3 consists of 16 residues. V shed 2 bases and J 5 bases; nucleotides not matched to a gene: 4. The germline gives CDR1 SGDLS, CDR2 YYNGEE. Here the CDR3 DNA reads TGTGCCAGCAGCGTTGCCGGGACTAGCGGGAACAATGAGCAGTTCTTC. It translates to CASSVAGTSGNNEQFF.

Regarding this clone: Other DNA sequences within the sample encode an identical CDR3. The chain combines TRBV11-3 with TRBJ2-7, with unresolved D. CDR1 and CDR2 from the germline V gene are SGHNT and YENEEA. The CDR3 loop spans 12 amino acids. Trimming pared 3 bases from V and 0 bases from J, leaving 3 bases between. The DNA for the CDR3 is TGTGCCAGCAGCTTGAACTCCTACGAGCAGTACTTC. This gives the protein CASSLNSYEQYF.

J is TRBJ2-6 and V is TRBV11-3; no firm D call. Trimming shortened V by 1 base and J by 2 bases, and 6 bases separated the two germline ends. Germline V gene sequence: CDR1 SGHNT, CDR2 YENEEA. There are 15 residues in the CDR3. As DNA, the CDR3 is TGTGCCAGCAGCTTAGGCCGGGCTGGGGCCAACGTCCTGACTTTC. It translates to CASSLGRAGANVLTF.

The CDR3 sequence: CASSRTGGTGNTIYF. Written as DNA, the CDR3 is TGTGCCAGCAGCCGGACAGGGGGCACTGGAAACACCATATATTTT. The chain is built from TRBV7-6 and TRBJ1-3; 11 bases are shared with TRBD1. V lost 5 bases and J lost 2; bases outside the gene matches: 2. This CDR3 is 15 amino acids long. Germline assignment: CDR1 SGHVS and CDR2 FNYEAQ.